Below, 11 T cell receptor beta chains from the same sample are listed, as sequenced in a study of blood T cell repertoires in COVID-19. The protocol was immunoSEQ multiplex PCR, while the TCRdb copy is restricted to in-frame clones and leaves out a portion. This table holds under 300,000 clones, under 90% found once. The sample taken for sequencing was peripheral blood. These TCRs come from a woman between 50 and 59 years old who had recovered from COVID-19.

V usage is TRBV28 and J usage is TRBJ1-1; D remains ambiguous. The CDR3 covers 13 residues. Germline V gene sequence: CDR1 MDHEN, CDR2 SYDVKM. Between the trimmed V and J ends, which lost 1 base and 8 bases, there was a span of 11 bases. The CDR3 sequence: CASSLYRREEAFF. For the CDR3, the DNA is TGTGCCAGCAGTTTATACCGGAGGGAGGAAGCTTTCTTT.

CDR3 residues: CATSRDRQANEKLFF. The CDR3 bases are TGTGCCACCAGCAGAGATCGGCAGGCTAATGAAAAACTGTTTTTT. V is TRBV15 and J is TRBJ1-4; D remains ambiguous. Per germline, CDR1 LNHNV and CDR2 YYDKDF (reference sequence). Trimming took 0 bases from V and 3 from J, leaving 8 bases between them. The CDR3 runs 15 residues. Drawing the rest from reference TRBV15 and TRBJ1-4, the complete variable domain is DAMVIQNPRYQVTQFGKPVTLSCSQTLNHNVMYWYQQKSSQAPKLLFHYYDKDFNNEADTPDNFQSRRPNTSFCFLDIRSPGLGDTAMYLCATSRDRQANEKLFFGSGTQLSVL.

The chain couples TRBV4-2 to TRBJ2-2; 8 bases match TRBD2. CDR1 and CDR2 (germline): LGHNA, YNFKEQ. V was pared by 4 bases and J by 7 bases, with 8 bases of the junction left unmatched. The CDR3 covers 15 residues. CDR3 protein: CASSLPELAGGELFF. Here the CDR3 DNA reads TGTGCCAGCAGCCTACCGGAGCTAGCGGGCGGGGAGCTGTTTTTT.

The CDR3 nucleotides read TGCGCCAGCAGCCTCTCTTCAGGGAATGAAAAACTGTTTTTT. Its protein is CASSLSSGNEKLFF. V and J are TRBV5-1 and TRBJ1-4; tentative D call: TRBD1 (5 bases). The CDR3 totals 14 residues. Germline V gene data show CDR1 as SGHRS and CDR2 as YFSETQ. V lost 4 bases and J 5 bases, leaving 12 bases between the germline ends.

The gene calls are TRBV6-5 and TRBJ1-2; D possibly corresponds to TRBD1 (5 bases). Germline CDR1 MNHEY, CDR2 SVGAGI. With 9 bases removed from V and 4 bases from J, the gap between germline ends came to 21 bases. The CDR3 runs to 15 residues. CDR3 coding DNA: TGTGCCAGTAGAATGACCGGGGGGGTGGTCTATGGCTACACCTTC. Protein sequence: CASRMTGGVVYGYTF.

This clone came up a few times. The genes are TRBV4-2 and TRBJ1-2; D is possibly TRBD1 (6 bases). The CDR3 spans 13 residues. The germline V gene encodes CDR1 LGHNA and CDR2 YNFKEQ. Between the trimmed V and J ends, which lost 3 bases and 8 bases, there was a span of 13 bases. CDR3: CASSQASGEGYTF. Here the CDR3 DNA reads TGTGCCAGCAGCCAGGCATCAGGGGAGGGCTACACCTTC.

The chain recombines TRBV3-1 (or the pseudogene TRBV3-2) with TRBJ2-7; a weak D match, TRBD1 (6 bases). Germline CDR1 and CDR2: LGHDT and YNNKEL (reference sequence). Trimming left V 4 bases short and J 6 bases short, with 16 bases between. The CDR3 is made up of 14 amino acids. The CDR3 loop reads CASSPGQAPGEQYF. The CDR3 nucleotides are TGTGCCAGCAGCCCGGGACAAGCCCCAGGCGAGCAGTACTTC.

The chain employs TRBV28 and TRBJ1-1; D is undetermined. The CDR3 spans 17 residues. CDR1 and CDR2 (germline): MDHEN, SYDVKM. V was cut by 3 bases and J by 1 base, with 18 bases left in between. DNA for the CDR3: TGTGCCAGCAGTTTGTATCTTGGGAACCGGGAGAACACTGAAGCTTTCTTT. It specifies CASSLYLGNRENTEAFF.

This chain links TRBV6-2 or TRBV6-3 with TRBJ2-7; 10 bases line up with TRBD2. The CDR3 contains 16 residues. Germline CDR1 and CDR2: MNHEY and SVGEGT. With 3 bases clipped from V and 2 bases from J, the junction kept 7 bases outside the gene matches. CDR3 amino acids: CASSYTSGRVTYEQYF. The CDR3 coding sequence is TGTGCCAGCAGTTATACGAGCGGGAGGGTGACCTACGAGCAGTACTTC.

This clone showed up just once. The genes are TRBV5-8 and TRBJ1-2, with 8 positions matching TRBD1. The CDR3 loop spans 14 amino acids. The germline gives CDR1 SGHTS, CDR2 YDEGEE. J gave up 4 bases and V 4 bases, and 6 bases lay outside the gene matches. The CDR3 region has the DNA TGTGCCAGCAGCCCCGGACAGGGTAGCTATGGCTACACCTTC. Translated: CASSPGQGSYGYTF.

The gene calls are TRBV24-1 and TRBJ1-2, with D maybe TRBD1 (5 bases). The CDR3 has 14 amino acids. V was shortened by 4 bases and J by 4 bases, with 12 bases between the two germline ends. From germline, CDR1 is KGHDR and CDR2 SFDVKD. CDR3 DNA: TGTGCCACCAGTGAAAAACAGGTCAGCTATGGCTACACCTTC. It is translated as CATSEKQVSYGYTF.